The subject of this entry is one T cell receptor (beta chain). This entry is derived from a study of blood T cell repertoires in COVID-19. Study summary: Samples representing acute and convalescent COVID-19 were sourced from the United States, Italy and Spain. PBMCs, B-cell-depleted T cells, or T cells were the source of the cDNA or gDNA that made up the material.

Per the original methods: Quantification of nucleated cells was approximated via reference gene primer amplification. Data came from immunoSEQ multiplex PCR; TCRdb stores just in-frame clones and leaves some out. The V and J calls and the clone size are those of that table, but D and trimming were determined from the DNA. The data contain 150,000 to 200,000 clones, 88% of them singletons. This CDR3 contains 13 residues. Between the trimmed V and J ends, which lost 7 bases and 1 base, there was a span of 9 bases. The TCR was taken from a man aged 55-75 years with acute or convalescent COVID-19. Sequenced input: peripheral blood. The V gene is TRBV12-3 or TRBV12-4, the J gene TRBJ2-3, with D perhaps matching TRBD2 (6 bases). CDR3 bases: TGTGCCAGCACCTCGGGGGGCACAGATACGCAGTATTTT. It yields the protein CASTSGGTDTQYF.